A single sample is the source of the 20 T cell receptor beta chains below, sequenced in a study of cytomegalovirus exposure and HLA in healthy donors. Amplification used 60 Vbeta primers and 13 Jbeta primers. Some clones are missing from TCRdb's copy, which holds only in-frame ones; the method was immunoSEQ multiplex PCR. This sample yields 100,000 or so clones, of which around three quarters are seen a single time; around 4.6% belongs to the top ten. Sequencing was done on a sample of PBMCs. The receptor set was obtained from a woman aged 35 to 49 in good health and CMV-seropositive.

The V gene is TRBV5-1, the J gene TRBJ2-7; D is perhaps TRBD1 (5 bases). V lost 0 bases and J lost 0, with 10 bases in between. The CDR3 length is 15 residues. CDR1 and CDR2 from the germline V gene are SGHRS and YFSETQ. The CDR3 sequence: CASSLDSGHSYEQYF. CDR3 DNA sequence: TGCGCCAGCAGCTTGGATTCCGGACACTCCTACGAGCAGTACTTC.

The chain is built from TRBV1 and TRBJ2-7; the table's D call of TRBD2 was not tested on the DNA. TRBV1 is a known pseudogene. CDR3 size: 18 residues. The CDR3 loop reads CTSSQLTSGRSPTYEQYF. CDR3 bases: TGCACCAGCAGCCAATTGACTAGCGGGAGGTCGCCGACCTACGAGCAGTACTTC.

The chain carries TRBV28 and TRBJ2-1; 10 bases line up with TRBD2. V shed 5 bases, J shed 2 bases, and the junction held 3 bases outside the gene matches. Germline CDR1 is MDHEN and CDR2 is SYDVKM. The length of the CDR3 is 15 residues. The CDR3 nucleotides read TGTGCCAGCAGTCCTAGCGGGAGCCCCTACAATGAGCAGTTCTTC. Translating gives CASSPSGSPYNEQFF.

The CDR3 protein is CASSSAPGGSETQYF. DNA for the CDR3: TGTGCCAGCAGCTCCGCCCCGGGGGGGTCGGAGACCCAGTACTTC. V usage is TRBV7-9 and J usage is TRBJ2-5; TRBD2 matches at 8 bases. This CDR3 contains 15 residues. J was trimmed by 5 bases and V by 4 bases; bases with no gene match: 9. Per the germline V gene, CDR1 is SEHNR and CDR2 is FQNEAQ (reference sequence).

The chain recombines TRBV18 with TRBJ1-3, with TRBD1 as a possible D gene (6 bases). Deletions cut 3 bases from V and 0 bases from J, with 9 bases between. CDR3 size: 15 residues. Germline V lookup: CDR1 KGHSH, CDR2 LQKENI. The CDR3 here is CASSPEDSSGNTIYF. CDR3 nucleotides: TGTGCCAGCTCACCGGAGGACAGCTCTGGAAACACCATATATTTT.

This clone was found a few times. DNA for the CDR3: TGTGCCTGGAGTGTACAGGGTGACACTGAAGCTTTCTTT. Translated, it gives CAWSVQGDTEAFF. The V and J genes are TRBV30 and TRBJ1-1; D perhaps matches TRBD1 (6 bases). Germline V lookup: CDR1 GTSNPN, CDR2 SVGIG (reference sequence). Trimming removed 0 bases at V and 3 bases at J, with 8 bases between. The CDR3 length is 13 residues.

The chain carries TRBV7-9 and TRBJ1-1, with 7 bases lining up with TRBD1. The CDR3 is 16 amino acids. V was clipped by 5 bases and J by 1 base; unmatched bases: 10. The germline V gene has CDR1 SEHNR and CDR2 FQNEAQ (reference sequence). CDR3 nucleotides: TGTGCCAGCAGCCCGGGGACAGCCTTGGGGAACACTGAAGCTTTCTTT. Translating it yields CASSPGTALGNTEAFF.

The chain couples TRBV7-2 to TRBJ2-5; 7 positions match TRBD1. V lost 6 bases and J lost 4; bases outside the gene matches: 8. The CDR3 covers 14 residues. Germline loops: CDR1 SGHTA, CDR2 FQGNSA. In nucleotides, the CDR3 is TGTGCCAGCAGAGAAAGACAGGGACGAGAGACCCAGTACTTC. It encodes CASRERQGRETQYF.

The chain joins TRBV19 to TRBJ2-1; TRBD2 is a possible D gene (6 bases). CDR1 LNHDA and CDR2 SQIVND come from the germline V gene (reference sequence). Trimming removed 5 bases from V and 3 bases from J, with 17 bases in between. CDR3 length equals 16 residues. The CDR3: CASSYQWPSDYNEQFF. CDR3 DNA: TGTGCCAGTAGTTATCAATGGCCTAGCGACTACAATGAGCAGTTCTTC.

The rearrangement uses TRBV28 and TRBJ1-2, with D hard to call. Germline assignment: CDR1 MDHEN and CDR2 SYDVKM. The V and J ends lost 6 bases and 0 bases respectively, with 14 bases between them. The CDR3 has 15 amino acids. Here the CDR3 DNA reads TGTGCCAGCAGCCAGGAGGTGGCCGCTAACTATGGCTACACCTTC. Encoded protein: CASSQEVAANYGYTF.

This chain joins TRBV10-3 and TRBJ2-2; D perhaps matches TRBD2 (6 bases). Germline values: CDR1 ENHRY, CDR2 SYGVKD. V dropped 7 bases and J dropped 2 bases, with 8 bases sitting between them. The length of the CDR3 is 13 residues. CDR3 region: CAIIAENTGELFF. The CDR3 DNA is TGTGCCATCATAGCGGAAAACACCGGGGAGCTGTTTTTT.

The chain couples TRBV19 to TRBJ1-5, with 8 bases aligning to TRBD1. Germline CDR1 is LNHDA and CDR2 is SQIVND (reference sequence). This CDR3 region has 12 residues. Germline trimming cut 4 bases from V and 14 bases from J; bases unmatched to any gene: 7. The CDR3 spells CASSTGQGLKHF. The DNA for the CDR3 is TGTGCCAGTAGTACCGGACAGGGTCTAAAGCATTTT.

The chain joins TRBV6-1 to TRBJ2-7, with 8 bases fitting TRBD2. The ends lost 7 bases at V and 5 bases at J; junction bases unmatched: 7. The CDR3 extends over 13 amino acids. Germline CDR1 and CDR2: MNHNS and SASEGT. As DNA, the CDR3 is TGTGCCAGCAACCCGGGAGGGAATCACGAGCAGTACTTC. It yields the protein CASNPGGNHEQYF.

This clone was recorded once. The V and J genes are TRBV28 and TRBJ2-5, with 8 bases matching TRBD1. The J call may be in error: the DNA end matches TRBJ2-7 better. From germline, CDR1 is MDHEN and CDR2 SYDVKM. This CDR3 region has 14 residues. In DNA, the CDR3 is TGTGCCAGCAGCGGAATACAGGGGGTCAACGAGCAGTACTTC. Translated, it gives CASSGIQGVNEQYF.

J is TRBJ2-5 and V is TRBV6-5; D is perhaps TRBD2 (5 bases). CDR1 is MNHEY, CDR2 SVGAGI, per germline. Trimming left V 2 bases short and J 5 bases short, with 12 bases between. This CDR3 is built from 14 residues. The CDR3 here is CASSYTSRGETQYF. The CDR3 DNA reads TGTGCCAGCAGTTACACCTCCCGAGGGGAGACCCAGTACTTC.

Note on this clone: The junction does not match germline at one end; this may be a read error. Other nucleotide sequences in the sample specify the same CDR3. The chain is built from TRBV28 and TRBJ1-2; D is possibly TRBD1 (5 bases). Per the germline V gene, CDR1 is MDHEN and CDR2 is SYDVKM. The CDR3 covers 14 residues. The CDR3 DNA is TGTGCCAGCAGTTTGACAGACACTAATTATGGCTACACCTTC. Amino acid sequence: CASSLTDTNYGYTF.

The chain employs TRBV15 and TRBJ2-1; TRBD2 aligns across 9 bases. The V gene end was trimmed by 3 bases and the J gene end by 10 bases; junction bases not matched to a gene: 13. The CDR3 consists of 16 residues. Germline V gene lookup returns CDR1 LNHNV and CDR2 YYDKDF (reference sequence). Here the CDR3 reads CATSSDPGAGGWEQFF. The CDR3 DNA follows: TGTGCCACCAGCAGCGACCCGGGAGCGGGAGGATGGGAGCAGTTCTTC.

This clone was detected a few times. V is TRBV9 and J is TRBJ1-2; 7 nucleotides line up with TRBD1. Germline trimming cut 0 bases from V and 6 bases from J; bases unmatched to any gene: 8. From germline, CDR1 is SGDLS and CDR2 YYNGEE. The CDR3 totals 15 residues. The CDR3 is CASSVEAGTDDGYTF. CDR3 bases: TGTGCCAGCAGCGTAGAAGCCGGGACAGACGATGGCTACACCTTC.

As concerns this clone: A junction end diverges from the germline sequence, so it may reflect a read error. The chain links TRBV7-9 to TRBJ2-2; 14 nucleotides match TRBD2. The germline V gene has CDR1 SEHNR and CDR2 FQNEAQ (reference sequence). The CDR3 consists of 17 residues. The CDR3 DNA sequence: TGTTCCAGCGTAACGGGGACTAGCGGGAGTTCGACCGGGGAGCTGTTTTTT. This sequence encodes CSSVTGTSGSSTGELFF.

The sample holds one count of this clone. V and J are TRBV25-1 and TRBJ2-1, with 8 bases matching TRBD2. The V gene end was trimmed by 6 bases and the J gene end by 5 bases; junction bases not matched to a gene: 15. The CDR3 is 17 amino acids. Per the germline V gene, CDR1 is MGHDK and CDR2 is SYGVNS. In DNA, the CDR3 is TGTGCCAGCAGCCAACCCGGGACTAGAAGACAAAACAATGAGCAGTTCTTC. Protein product: CASSQPGTRRQNNEQFF.